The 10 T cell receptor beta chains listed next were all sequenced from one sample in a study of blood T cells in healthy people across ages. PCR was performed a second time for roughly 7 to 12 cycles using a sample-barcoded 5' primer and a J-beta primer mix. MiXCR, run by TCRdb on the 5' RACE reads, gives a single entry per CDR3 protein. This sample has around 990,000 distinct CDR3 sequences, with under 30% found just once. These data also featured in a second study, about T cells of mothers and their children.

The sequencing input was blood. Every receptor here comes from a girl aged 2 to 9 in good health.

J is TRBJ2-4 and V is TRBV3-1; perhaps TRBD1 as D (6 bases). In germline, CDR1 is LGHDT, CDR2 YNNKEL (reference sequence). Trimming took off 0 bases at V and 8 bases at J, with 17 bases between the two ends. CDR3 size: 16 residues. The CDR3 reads CASSQDWGQIGDIQYF. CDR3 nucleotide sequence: TGTGCCAGCAGCCAAGATTGGGGACAAATTGGGGACATTCAGTACTTC.

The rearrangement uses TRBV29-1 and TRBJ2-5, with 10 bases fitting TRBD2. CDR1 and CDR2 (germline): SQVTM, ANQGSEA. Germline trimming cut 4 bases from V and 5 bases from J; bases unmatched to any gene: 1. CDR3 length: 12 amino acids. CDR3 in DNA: TGCAGCGTTGTGACTAGCGGGGAGACCCAGTACTTC. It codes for CSVVTSGETQYF. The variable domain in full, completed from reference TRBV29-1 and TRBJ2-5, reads SAVISQKPSRDICQRGTSLTIQCQVDSQVTMMFWYRQQPGQSLTLIATANQGSEATYESGFVIDKFPISRPNLTFSTLTVSNMSPEDSSIYLCSVVTSGETQYFGPGTRLLVL.

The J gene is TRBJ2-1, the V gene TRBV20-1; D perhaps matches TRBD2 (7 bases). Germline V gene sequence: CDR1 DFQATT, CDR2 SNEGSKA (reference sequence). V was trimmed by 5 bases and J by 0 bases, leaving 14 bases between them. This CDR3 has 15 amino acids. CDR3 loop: CSAPGGLSSYNEQFF. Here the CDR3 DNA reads TGCAGTGCTCCGGGGGGCCTTAGCTCCTACAATGAGCAGTTCTTC.

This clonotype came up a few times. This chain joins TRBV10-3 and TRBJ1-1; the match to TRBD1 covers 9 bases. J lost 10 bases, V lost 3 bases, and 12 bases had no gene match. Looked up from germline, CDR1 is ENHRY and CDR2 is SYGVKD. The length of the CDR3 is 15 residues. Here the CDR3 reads CAISDHTTGGAGAFF. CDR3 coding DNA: TGTGCCATCAGTGACCATACTACAGGGGGCGCAGGAGCTTTCTTT.

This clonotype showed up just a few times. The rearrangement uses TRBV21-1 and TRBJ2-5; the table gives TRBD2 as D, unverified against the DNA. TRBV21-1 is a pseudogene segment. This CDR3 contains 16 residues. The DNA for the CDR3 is TGTGCCAGCAGCAAAGACCCTACTATCGGGGGAGAGACCCAGTACTTC. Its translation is CASSKDPTIGGETQYF.

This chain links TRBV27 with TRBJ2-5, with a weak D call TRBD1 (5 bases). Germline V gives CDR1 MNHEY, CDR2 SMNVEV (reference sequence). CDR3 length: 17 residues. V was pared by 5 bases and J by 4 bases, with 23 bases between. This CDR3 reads CASSPLSPGLAGETQYF. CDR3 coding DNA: TGTGCCAGCAGTCCACTTTCTCCAGGGCTGGCCGGAGAGACCCAGTACTTC.

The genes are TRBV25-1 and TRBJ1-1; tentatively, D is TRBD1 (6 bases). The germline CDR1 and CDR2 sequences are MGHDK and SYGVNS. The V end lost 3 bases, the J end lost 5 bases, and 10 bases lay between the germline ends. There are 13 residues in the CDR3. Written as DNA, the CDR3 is TGTGCCAGCAGTGAGGGGGGCTGGACTGAAGCTTTCTTT. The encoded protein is CASSEGGWTEAFF.

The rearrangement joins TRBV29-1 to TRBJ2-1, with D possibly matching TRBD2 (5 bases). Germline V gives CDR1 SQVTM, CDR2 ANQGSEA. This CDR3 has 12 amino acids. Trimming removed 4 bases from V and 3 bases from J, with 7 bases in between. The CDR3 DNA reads TGCAGCGTTGGTGGGAGCTACAATGAGCAGTTCTTC. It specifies CSVGGSYNEQFF.

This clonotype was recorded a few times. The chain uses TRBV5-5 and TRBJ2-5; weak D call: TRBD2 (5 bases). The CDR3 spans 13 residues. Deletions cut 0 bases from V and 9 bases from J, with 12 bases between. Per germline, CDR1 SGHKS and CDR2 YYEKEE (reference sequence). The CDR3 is CASSLVSGGSQYF. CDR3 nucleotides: TGTGCCAGCAGCTTGGTTTCGGGCGGGTCCCAGTACTTC.

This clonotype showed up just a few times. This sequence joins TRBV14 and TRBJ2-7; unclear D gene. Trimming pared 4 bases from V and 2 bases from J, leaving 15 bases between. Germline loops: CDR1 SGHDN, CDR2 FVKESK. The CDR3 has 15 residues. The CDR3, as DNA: TGTGCCAGCAGCCGATTCGAAAAGGCAACCTACGAGCAGTACTTC. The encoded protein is CASSRFEKATYEQYF.